The T cell receptor beta chain under discussion was sequenced for a study of CD8+ T cells in alopecia areata (dated by TCRdb to 2016 to 2018). Study-level background: Treated patients were enrolled in an open-label pilot trial of oral tofacitinib at 5 to 10 mg twice daily for moderate-to-severe alopecia areata. Patients received tofacitinib for 6 to 18 months and were then followed off drug for 6 months to check for delayed response and recurrence. High-throughput TCRbeta sequencing was used to examine T cell clonal expansion in alopecia areata in both the C3H/HeJ mouse model and human patients. On the human side, TCRbeta sequencing was run on scalp tissue and on sorted CD4+ and CD8+ peripheral blood T cells from healthy controls and from alopecia areata patients with either patchy or totalis/universalis disease. Biopsies were taken from tofacitinib-treated patients at baseline and again at 4 and 24 weeks into treatment, and several of those patients also had a later scalp biopsy. Scalp clonality was compared among normal scalp (n=4), patchy alopecia areata scalp (n=8), and alopecia totalis/universalis scalp (n=8). RNA was extracted with the PAXgene miRNA kit for fixed scalp, the miRNeasy kit for PBMCs, and the RNeasy kit for mouse skin. immunoSEQ multiplex PCR using 35 Vbeta forward primers and 13 Jbeta reverse primers was used to amplify TCRbeta CDR3 regions.

From alopecia areata patients, peripheral blood was collected along with lesional scalp punch biopsies. PBMCs were isolated by density centrifugation and stained for CD3, CD4 and CD8, and CD4+ and CD8+ T cells were sorted on a FACSAria. This clone was counted between two and nine times. Its cognate antigen has yet to be identified. One base away there is no much larger clone; base qualities are not given. What the study reported, not specific to this receptor: TCR sequences shared between patients were less clear than in mice, possibly partly because of HLA diversity in the patient population. Compared with normal scalp, lesional scalp, particularly in alopecia totalis/universalis, had higher clonality and more expanded CD8+ clones, which suggests antigenic drive. Resident alphabeta T cells in normal human skin are also sequenced, complicating scalp TCR repertoire analysis, unlike mouse skin dominated by gammadelta T cells.

The library was generated by the immunoSEQ multiplex PCR assay. RNA was extracted from all samples and reverse transcribed into cDNA as template for TCR sequencing. SuperScript III was used for first-strand cDNA synthesis, primed with a 2:1 mix of oligo-dT and random hexamers. A synthetic immune receptor repertoire was used to assess amplification bias, and residual bias was removed computationally. In the original analysis: Raw reads were preprocessed for error removal, and CDR3 was defined according to IMGT conventions as running from the conserved cysteine to phenylalanine. To get clonality, Shannon entropy was normalized by log2 of the number of productive unique TCRs and the result was subtracted from 1. Whether each scalp clone was CD4 or CD8 was inferred by checking scalp TCRbeta sequences against the CD4 and CD8 repertoires from sorted blood. In TCRdb, the immuneACCESS table is reduced to in-frame sequences with V and J assigned. These tables do not hold every clone; where another copy was compared, an unresolved V gene accounts for under half, and the others remain unexplained. V and J calls and clone size follow that table, whereas D and trimming were derived from the DNA. The sample table contains 130,000 to 150,000 clones; only one count was recorded for around 47% of them. The ten largest clones represent around 6.8% of the sample.

CDR1 and CDR2, looked up from the germline V gene, are SGHRS and YFSETQ. A distance of 5 bases separates the germline ends of V and J, which lose 5 bases and 1 base respectively. The CDR3 numbers 12 residues from cysteine through phenylalanine. The retained sequence is limited to the CDR3, 36 bases, with the frame set at the first base. The chain couples TRBV5-1 to TRBJ2-3; the D gene assignment is ambiguous. The source material was CD4+ T cells sorted from blood. The receptor was isolated from a human donor with alopecia areata. The bases read TGCGCCAGCAGGAAACGCACAGATACGCAGTATTTT. It translates to CASRKRTDTQYF.